Sequencing of this T cell receptor beta chain was carried out in a study of PD-1 blockade in classical Hodgkin lymphoma. The time point was: cycle 4 day 1 (C4D1), after about 6 weeks of nivolumab. Each of the patients experienced relapse following autologous stem cell transplantation, and their brentuximab vedotin exposure differed. This CDR3 spans 13 amino acids. The V and J ends lost 2 bases and 8 bases respectively, with 11 bases between them. Germline V gene data show CDR1 as SGDLS and CDR2 as YYNGEE. The table lists this clone with a few counts. This table comes from immunoSEQ multiplex PCR, and its TCRdb copy is limited to in-frame clones, with some not included. The sample records approximately 61,000 clones, 87% being singletons.

The sequence was obtained from a human donor with classical Hodgkin lymphoma. The chain links TRBV9 to TRBJ2-1, with D maybe TRBD2 (7 bases). The specimen comprised peripheral blood mononuclear cells (PBMCs), sampled before the fourth cycle of nivolumab. CDR3: CASSVGGAYEQFF. As DNA, the CDR3 is TGTGCCAGCAGCGTGGGGGGGGCCTATGAGCAGTTCTTC.